Below are 23 T cell receptor beta chains sequenced from a single sample in a study of regulatory T cells in long-lasting Graves disease. Stated time point: newly diagnosed GD, antithyroid drugs for less than 3 months. The authors made the TCR library using RNA they extracted from PBMCs. Construction of TCR beta libraries relied on iRepertoire HTBI primers and on Arm-PCR targeting CDR3 regions. Each CDR3 protein is one row after TCRdb ran MiXCR on the multiplex PCR reads. The sample holds 560,000 or so distinct CDR3 sequences; 16% are singletons and the top ten take approximately 12%. In addition, the sample was reused for a study of T cells in Graves' hyperthyroidism and ophthalmopathy.

The sequenced sample was peripheral blood mononuclear cells (PBMCs), obtained at new diagnosis, from a patient treated with antithyroid drugs. Receptor source: a man aged 18 to 29 with Graves disease.

This clonotype came up a few times. This rearrangement joins TRBV6-1 to TRBJ2-2; either TRBD1 or TRBD2 may supply D (5 bases each). Trimming shortened V by 6 bases and J by 1 base, and 15 bases separated the two germline ends. Per germline, CDR1 MNHNS and CDR2 SASEGT. The CDR3 runs to 16 residues. The CDR3 loop is CASSSPGPLNTGELFF. In DNA form, the CDR3 reads TGTGCCAGCAGCTCTCCGGGACCATTGAACACCGGGGAGCTGTTTTTT.

This clonotype has a count of ten or more. The chain combines TRBV9 with TRBJ2-7, with 10 bases fitting TRBD2. The CDR3 totals 14 residues. V gave up 2 bases and J gave up 3 bases; unmatched junction bases: 2. Germline V gene sequence: CDR1 SGDLS, CDR2 YYNGEE. CDR3 nucleotides: TGTGCCAGCAGCGTCTTAGCGGGAGGCTACGAGCAGTACTTC. It specifies CASSVLAGGYEQYF.

Points on this clonotype: This sequence may be a read error, since a much larger clone differs from it by one base. J is TRBJ2-1 and V is TRBV20-1; 8 bases are a match to TRBD1. CDR1 DFQATT and CDR2 SNEGSKA come from the germline V gene (reference sequence). CDR3 size: 15 residues. CDR3 sequence: CSVRARQGSYNEQFF. The CDR3 nucleotides read TGCAGTGTTAGAGCTAGACAGGGGTCCTACAATGAGCAGTTCTTC.

This chain uses TRBV10-3 with TRBJ1-1; no clear D gene. CDR3 length equals 13 residues. The ends were cut back, 4 bases at V and 3 bases at J, with 9 bases in the middle. From germline, CDR1 is ENHRY and CDR2 SYGVKD. The CDR3 reads CAISVNPDTEAFF. In DNA, the CDR3 is TGTGCCATCAGTGTGAACCCCGACACTGAAGCTTTCTTT.

This chain links TRBV9 with TRBJ1-2, with 7 nucleotides matching TRBD1. The V gene's germline CDR1 is SGDLS and CDR2 YYNGEE. The CDR3 covers 13 residues. The V segment lost 4 bases and the J segment 6 bases; nucleotides outside the gene matches: 6. The CDR3 sequence: CASSPGTVDGYTF. The CDR3 DNA reads as TGTGCCAGCAGCCCCGGGACAGTGGATGGCTACACCTTC.

V usage is TRBV5-4 and J usage is TRBJ1-2; D remains ambiguous. Germline values: CDR1 SGHNT, CDR2 YYREEE (reference sequence). CDR3 length: 13 residues. Trimming removed 6 bases from V and 4 bases from J, with 13 bases in between. CDR3 amino acids: CASTLMGSYGYTF. CDR3 sequence (DNA): TGTGCCAGCACCCTCATGGGTTCCTATGGCTACACCTTC.

This clonotype has only a few counts. This sequence joins TRBV5-6 and TRBJ2-7; 9 nucleotides line up with TRBD2. Germline CDR1 reads SGHDT; CDR2 reads YYEEEE. V lost 3 bases to trimming and J lost 3 bases; unmatched junction nucleotides: 7. CDR3 length: 15 amino acids. The CDR3 protein is CASSSVSGGSYEQYF. In DNA form, the CDR3 reads TGTGCCAGCAGCTCGGTAAGCGGGGGGAGCTACGAGCAGTACTTC.

This clonotype was observed many times. V gene TRBV3-1 combines with J gene TRBJ2-1; D call uncertain. Germline V gene lookup returns CDR1 LGHDT and CDR2 YNNKEL (reference sequence). V dropped 6 bases and J dropped 0 bases, with 12 bases sitting between them. This CDR3 contains 15 residues. For the CDR3, the DNA is TGTGCCAGCAGTCGGAGCGAGAGCTCCTACAATGAGCAGTTCTTC. This encodes CASSRSESSYNEQFF.

At least ten counts were recorded for this clonotype. This chain links TRBV27 with TRBJ2-5; 9 positions match TRBD2. The CDR3 has 16 residues. Germline CDR1 MNHEY, CDR2 SMNVEV (reference sequence). Trimming cost V 5 bases and J 3 bases; bases outside gene matches: 10. The DNA of the CDR3 is TGTGCCAGCAGTCCGAGCCCGGGACTAGCTAAAGAGACCCAGTACTTC. This encodes CASSPSPGLAKETQYF.

Many counts were recorded for this clonotype. The CDR3 bases are TGCGCCAGCAGTCCGGGAGGCTTATCGAGCTCCTACAATGAGCAGTTCTTC. Residues: CASSPGGLSSSYNEQFF. This chain connects TRBV5-1 to TRBJ2-1; TRBD2 aligns across 7 bases. Germline V gives CDR1 SGHRS, CDR2 YFSETQ. This CDR3 has 17 amino acids. J gave up 0 bases and V 5 bases, and 11 bases lay outside the gene matches.

This clonotype was seen only a few times. The junction does not match germline at one end; this may be a read error. This chain uses TRBV24-1 with TRBJ2-7; D gene uncertain. This CDR3 contains 16 residues. Germline values: CDR1 KGHDR, CDR2 SFDVKD. The CDR3 loop reads CAASDFYDRIPYEQYF. The DNA for the CDR3 is TGTGCCGCCAGTGATTTTTATGACCGGATTCCCTACGAGCAGTACTTC.

This clonotype has a count of ten or more. This rearrangement joins TRBV11-2 to TRBJ2-7, with 7 bases aligning to TRBD2. V lost 6 bases, J lost 5 bases, and 10 bases stayed unmatched. Germline lookup yields CDR1 SGHAT and CDR2 FQNNGV. The CDR3 is 14 amino acids. This CDR3 reads CASSRERETHEQYF. In DNA, the CDR3 is TGTGCCAGCAGTCGAGAGCGGGAAACTCACGAGCAGTACTTC. Looking up the rest from reference TRBV11-2 and TRBJ2-7 gives the full variable domain: EAGVAQSPRYKIIEKRQSVAFWCNPISGHATLYWYQQILGQGPKLLIQFQNNGVVDDSQLPKDRFSAERLKGVDSTLKIQPAKLEDSAVYLCASSRERETHEQYFGPGTRLTVT.

On this clonotype itself: Germline and junction disagree at one end, which may indicate a read error. The chain combines TRBV7-7 with TRBJ2-1; TRBD2 agrees at 7 bases. The CDR3 sequence is 15 residues long. The germline gives CDR1 SSHAT, CDR2 FNYEAQ (reference sequence). The CDR3 region has the DNA TGTGCTAGCAGCCCTCAAAGCGGGAAATACAATGAGCAGTTCTTC. This encodes CASSPQSGKYNEQFF. The whole variable domain, filled in from reference TRBV7-7 and TRBJ2-1, reads GAGVSQSPRYKVTKRGQDVTLRCDPISSHATLYWYQQALGQGPEFLTYFNYEAQPDKSGLPSDRFSAERPEGSISTLTIQRTEQRDSAMYRCASSPQSGKYNEQFFGPGTRLTVL.

In this sample, this clonotype turned up a few times. This chain joins TRBV20-1 and TRBJ1-3, with D uncertain. V lost 3 bases, J lost 5 bases, and 11 bases lay in between. Germline V gives CDR1 DFQATT, CDR2 SNEGSKA (reference sequence). The CDR3 has 13 amino acids. The chain's CDR3 is CSARGRIRNTIYF. CDR3 nucleotide sequence: TGCAGTGCTAGGGGCCGGATCCGAAACACCATATATTTT.

This clonotype was counted many times. V and J are TRBV5-1 and TRBJ2-1; TRBD2 agrees at 12 bases. The CDR3 spans 16 residues. Unmatched junction bases numbered 7, after V lost 1 base and J lost 8 bases. Germline-derived CDR1 and CDR2 are SGHRS and YFSETQ. The CDR3 reads CASSLSTGLAGHEQFF. CDR3 DNA sequence: TGCGCCAGCAGCTTGAGTACCGGACTAGCGGGACATGAGCAGTTCTTC.

As regards this clonotype: The junction and the germline gene differ at one end; a read error may be behind it. CDR3 nucleotide sequence: TGTGCCAGCAGCTTAGAGAGCTCCTATAATTCACCCCCCCACTTT. Translation: CASSLESSYNSPPHF. The chain is built from TRBV11-2 and TRBJ1-6; no definite D call. The germline V gene has CDR1 SGHAT and CDR2 FQNNGV. This CDR3 region has 15 residues.

The chain is built from TRBV20-1 and TRBJ2-1; TRBD2 aligns across 8 bases. From germline, CDR1 is DFQATT and CDR2 SNEGSKA (reference sequence). The CDR3 consists of 15 residues. The chain's CDR3 is CNARPALAGWGEQFF. For the CDR3, the DNA is TGCAATGCGCGCCCGGCTCTAGCGGGTTGGGGAGAGCAGTTCTTC.

This clonotype showed up many times. The CDR3 bases are TGTGCCAGCAGTTCAAAGTATGAGCAGTTCTTC. Translating it yields CASSSKYEQFF. The chain links TRBV28 to TRBJ2-1, with unresolved D. The CDR3 covers 11 residues. The V and J ends lost 4 bases and 8 bases respectively, with 6 bases between them. Germline V gene lookup returns CDR1 MDHEN and CDR2 SYDVKM. Full variable domain (outside the CDR3, taken from reference TRBV28 and TRBJ2-1): DVKVTQSSRYLVKRTGEKVFLECVQDMDHENMFWYRQDPGLGLRLIYFSYDVKMKEKGDIPEGYSVSREKKERFSLILESASTNQTSMYLCASSSKYEQFFGPGTRLTVL.

This clonotype was counted between two and nine times. The rearrangement links TRBV30 to TRBJ2-7; a weak D match, TRBD1 (6 bases). V gave up 4 bases and J gave up 3 bases, with 13 bases separating them. Germline V CDR1 and CDR2: GTSNPN, SVGIG (reference sequence). The CDR3 has 13 amino acids. The CDR3 DNA follows: TGTGCCTGGACCAAACAGGGATTCTACGAGCAGTACTTC. Amino acid sequence: CAWTKQGFYEQYF.

V and J are TRBV12-3 or TRBV12-4 and TRBJ2-1; the match to TRBD2 covers 8 bases. The CDR3 contains 14 residues. Trimming removed 2 bases from V and 8 bases from J; junction bases left unmatched: 5. In nucleotides, the CDR3 is TGTGCCAGCAGTTTAAGCGGGAGTAGGTATGAGCAGTTCTTC. It specifies CASSLSGSRYEQFF.

With regard to this clonotype: At one end, the junction sequence differs from germline, possibly due to a read error. This CDR3 is CASSRFGPTNEKLSF. The CDR3 DNA reads as TGTGCCAGCAGTCGCTTTGGGCCCACTAATGAAAAACTGTCTTTT. The V and J genes are TRBV28 and TRBJ1-4; D remains ambiguous. Germline CDR1 is MDHEN and CDR2 is SYDVKM. The CDR3 consists of 15 residues.

This clonotype appeared a few times. The chain couples TRBV7-2 to TRBJ2-5; 8 bases align to TRBD1. J was trimmed by 5 bases and V by 5 bases; bases with no gene match: 10. Germline loops: CDR1 SGHTA, CDR2 FQGNSA. There are 15 residues in the CDR3. CDR3 DNA sequence: TGTGCCAGCAGCCCCCTCAGGGGGCCCGAGGAGACCCAGTACTTC. Translation: CASSPLRGPEETQYF.

This clonotype was counted many times. V is TRBV28 and J is TRBJ2-7; 7 positions match TRBD1. The length of the CDR3 is 15 residues. The V gene's germline CDR1 is MDHEN and CDR2 SYDVKM. V shed 3 bases, J shed 1 base, and the junction held 6 bases outside the gene matches. The CDR3 DNA sequence: TGTGCCAGCAGTTTGCCCGGGACAGCTTCCTACGAGCAGTACTTC. Amino acid sequence: CASSLPGTASYEQYF.